This T cell receptor (beta chain) was documented in a study of Ad26.COV2.S vaccination and SARS-CoV-2 variants. Study-wide context: The donor belonged to the COV1001 Ad26.COV2.S trial arm. Once, or twice with 56 days between doses, Ad26.COV2.S was given intramuscularly.

Study-level results: People who got the vaccine had more spike-specific TCR breadth than people who got placebo. Assessments of TCR breadth and depth may have underestimated the total T cell responses.

This clone was observed once. Its antigen is not known. CDR1 and CDR2 from the germline V gene are LNHNV and YYDKDF (reference sequence). Trimming took 0 bases from V and 2 from J, leaving 5 bases between them. This CDR3 is built from 14 residues. This table comes from immunoSEQ multiplex PCR, and its TCRdb copy is limited to in-frame clones, with some not included. The sample shows about 350,000 clones, roughly 85% of them seen only once. Treatment specified: around 19 received Ad26.COV2.S at low or high dose, single or two shots; about 5 received placebo; per-sample allocation not given. Samples were taken on day 63 after the first vaccine or placebo injection.

This receptor was obtained from a person between 18 and 65 years old who received the Ad26.COV2.S COVID-19 vaccine or a placebo. The chain recombines TRBV15 with TRBJ1-5; D uncertain. This sample comprised peripheral blood, obtained in a trial of Ad26.COV2.S vaccine versus placebo. The CDR3 nucleotides read TGTGCCACCAGCAGAGATCAAGGCAATCAGCCCCAGCATTTT. Translation: CATSRDQGNQPQHF.